Each of the 31 T cell receptor beta chains below was sequenced from the same sample in a study of Ad26.COV2.S vaccination and SARS-CoV-2 variants (dated by TCRdb to about 2021). Library creation used the immunoSEQ multiplex PCR assay. TCRdb mirrors the immuneACCESS table, restricted to in-frame sequences. Some clones are absent from its copies; in checked studies, under half trace to an unresolved V gene, and the reason for the others is unknown. The sample table shows about 680,000 clones, and around 90% are seen once. Jointly, the top ten make up nearly 1.5% of the sample. What this sample's treatment or condition label stands for: some 19 received Ad26.COV2.S at low or high dose, single or two shots; roughly 5 received placebo; per-sample allocation not given. Repertoires of vaccine and placebo recipients were sequenced from samples taken on day 63 after the first injection. The material was peripheral blood, obtained in a trial of Ad26.COV2.S vaccine versus placebo. The receptors stem from a person between 18 and 65 years old who received the Ad26.COV2.S COVID-19 vaccine or a placebo.

CDR3 bases: TGCGCCAGCAGCTCGGATCCGGACAATGAGCAGTTCTTC. This gives the protein CASSSDPDNEQFF. The chain joins TRBV5-1 to TRBJ2-1; D gene ambiguous. Germline lookup yields CDR1 SGHRS and CDR2 YFSETQ. This CDR3 region has 13 residues. The ends were cut back, 3 bases at V and 5 bases at J, with 9 bases in the middle.

The rearrangement links TRBV18 to TRBJ2-1, with 7 bases matching TRBD2. Looked up from germline, CDR1 is KGHSH and CDR2 is LQKENI. Trimming cost V 6 bases and J 4 bases; bases outside gene matches: 18. The CDR3 runs to 18 residues. CDR3 loop: CASSQKGRASGNYNEQFF. The CDR3 nucleotides are TGTGCCAGCTCGCAGAAAGGCAGGGCTAGCGGAAATTACAATGAGCAGTTCTTC.

This CDR3 reads CASSFGTGKGNTIYF. The CDR3 coding sequence is TGTGCCAGCAGCTTCGGGACAGGGAAGGGAAACACCATATATTTT. The chain links TRBV7-2 to TRBJ1-3, with 9 bases identical to TRBD1. The germline CDR1 and CDR2 sequences are SGHTA and FQGNSA. V shed 3 bases and J 4 bases; nucleotides not matched to a gene: 4. The CDR3 is made up of 15 amino acids.

The chain is built from TRBV29-1 and TRBJ1-1; D is possibly TRBD1 (5 bases). Germline CDR1 reads SQVTM; CDR2 reads ANQGSEA. There are 14 residues in the CDR3. With 0 bases removed from V and 4 bases from J, the gap between germline ends came to 12 bases. CDR3 in amino acids: CSVEDVEGITEAFF. Here the CDR3 DNA reads TGCAGCGTTGAAGATGTGGAGGGGATCACTGAAGCTTTCTTT.

This clone was counted once. CDR3 amino acids: CASSPGQYGNTIYF. CDR3 nucleotides: TGTGCCAGCAGCCCCGGACAGTACGGAAACACCATATATTTT. The chain joins TRBV3-1 (or the pseudogene TRBV3-2) to TRBJ1-3, with a possible D match to TRBD1 (6 bases). The CDR3 has 14 amino acids. V dropped 4 bases and J dropped 4 bases, with 11 bases sitting between them. Germline CDR1 and CDR2: LGHDT and YNNKEL (reference sequence).

This clone was observed a single time. The rearrangement links TRBV7-6 to TRBJ1-2; D not certain. This CDR3 is built from 13 residues. Germline V gene lookup returns CDR1 SGHVS and CDR2 FNYEAQ. V was shortened by 5 bases and J by 6 bases, with 13 bases between the two germline ends. CDR3 sequence: CASSEGERDGYTF. As DNA, the CDR3 is TGTGCCAGCAGCGAGGGTGAAAGGGATGGCTACACCTTC.

The V call is TRBV7-9, the J call TRBJ1-3; D unresolved. Germline V gene sequence: CDR1 SEHNR, CDR2 FQNEAQ (reference sequence). V was shortened by 3 bases and J by 1 base, with 10 bases between the two germline ends. The CDR3 has 15 amino acids. For the CDR3, the DNA is TGTGCCAGCAGCTTTTCATACAGTTCTGGAAACACCATATATTTT. The encoded protein is CASSFSYSSGNTIYF.

This chain links TRBV27 with TRBJ2-1; 11 bases align to TRBD1. Germline trimming cut 7 bases from V and 4 bases from J; bases unmatched to any gene: 6. This CDR3 contains 15 residues. Per germline, CDR1 MNHEY and CDR2 SMNVEV (reference sequence). CDR3: CASTGTGGVYNEQFF. The CDR3 nucleotides read TGTGCCAGCACCGGGACAGGGGGAGTTTACAATGAGCAGTTCTTC.

This clone was seen a single time. The chain links TRBV7-8 to TRBJ2-7; possibly TRBD1 for D (6 bases). Germline values: CDR1 SGHVS, CDR2 FQNEAQ. The CDR3 has 13 amino acids. The V end was cut by 5 bases, the J end by 4 bases, with 12 bases between. The CDR3 region is CASSPRGGYEQYF. Here the CDR3 DNA reads TGTGCCAGCAGCCCGAGAGGGGGTTACGAGCAGTACTTC.

The table lists this clone with a count of one. V gene TRBV2 combines with J gene TRBJ2-3, with D perhaps TRBD2 (5 bases). The CDR3 has 12 amino acids. V dropped 4 bases and J dropped 4 bases, with 6 bases sitting between them. CDR1 SNHLY and CDR2 FYNNEI come from the germline V gene. The CDR3 DNA sequence: TGTGCCAGCAGTGGGACTTCAGATACGCAGTATTTT. Translation gives CASSGTSDTQYF.

As concerns this clone: Distinct nucleotide sequences in the sample also encode this CDR3. The gene calls are TRBV7-3 and TRBJ1-1; D not resolved. Germline lookup yields CDR1 SGHTA and CDR2 FQGTGA. The CDR3 length is 13 residues. Deletions cut 6 bases from V and 1 base from J, with 9 bases between. The CDR3 loop is CASSSAENTEAFF. The CDR3 bases are TGTGCCAGCAGTAGTGCGGAGAACACTGAAGCTTTCTTT.

The genes are TRBV5-8 and TRBJ2-2; maybe TRBD2 (5 bases). V was trimmed by 1 base and J by 6 bases, leaving 13 bases between them. This CDR3 contains 15 residues. Germline V lookup: CDR1 SGHTS, CDR2 YDEGEE. The CDR3 spells CASSLRRQSSGELFF. CDR3 sequence (DNA): TGTGCCAGCAGCTTGAGGAGGCAGTCGTCCGGGGAGCTGTTTTTT.

This sequence joins TRBV12-3 or TRBV12-4 and TRBJ1-2, with a possible D match to TRBD1 (5 bases). The V end was cut by 2 bases, the J end by 5 bases, with 9 bases between. The CDR3 length is 13 residues. The CDR3 is CASSLQGPYGYTF. In DNA, the CDR3 is TGTGCCAGCAGTTTACAGGGCCCATATGGCTACACCTTC.

The gene calls are TRBV5-6 and TRBJ1-2; TRBD1 might be the D (6 bases). The V end was cut by 4 bases, the J end by 4 bases, with 23 bases between. The CDR3 is 17 amino acids. Germline V gene data show CDR1 as SGHDT and CDR2 as YYEEEE. Here the CDR3 DNA reads TGTGCCAGCAGCGACTTCCTGGGGGGCGGTAATACCTATGGCTACACCTTC. It codes for CASSDFLGGGNTYGYTF.

This chain links TRBV6-5 with TRBJ2-2; possibly TRBD1 or TRBD2 for D (5 bases each). This CDR3 spans 15 amino acids. V was pared by 6 bases and J by 6 bases, with 17 bases between. Germline CDR1 and CDR2: MNHEY and SVGAGI. CDR3 sequence reads: CASSASGGEAGELFF. In DNA form, the CDR3 reads TGTGCCAGCAGCGCCTCTGGGGGAGAGGCCGGGGAGCTGTTTTTT.

In regard to this clone: Other DNA sequences in the sample encode the same CDR3. This sequence joins TRBV14 and TRBJ2-7; D is unclear. Germline V gene data show CDR1 as SGHDN and CDR2 as FVKESK. With 1 base removed from V and 4 bases from J, the gap between germline ends came to 5 bases. The CDR3 consists of 12 residues. The CDR3 sequence is CASSQVGYEQYF. CDR3 in DNA: TGTGCCAGCAGCCAAGTCGGGTACGAGCAGTACTTC.

This chain links TRBV5-4 with TRBJ2-1; 10 positions agree with TRBD1. CDR3 length: 15 amino acids. Germline CDR1 is SGHNT and CDR2 is YYREEE (reference sequence). The junction had 3 bases not matched to a gene; V was cut back by 3 bases and J by 3 bases. The CDR3 bases are TGTGCCAGCAGCTACGGACAGGGGGTCTACAATGAGCAGTTCTTC. This gives the protein CASSYGQGVYNEQFF.

The V and J genes are TRBV5-4 and TRBJ2-3, with a tentative D call TRBD2 (5 bases). This CDR3 spans 15 amino acids. V was shortened by 6 bases and J by 3 bases, with 17 bases between the two germline ends. From germline, CDR1 is SGHNT and CDR2 YYREEE (reference sequence). The CDR3, as DNA: TGTGCCAGCACCACGCGGCGGGCGCGGACAGATACGCAGTATTTT. It translates to CASTTRRARTDTQYF.

The chain is built from TRBV5-6 and TRBJ2-3; a possible D gene is TRBD2 (6 bases). Germline V gives CDR1 SGHDT, CDR2 YYEEEE. The CDR3 is 13 residues long. Trimming cost V 3 bases and J 6 bases, with 11 bases left between them. The CDR3, as DNA: TGTGCCAGCAGCTCTCCTGGGAGGGATACGCAGTATTTT. Translating it yields CASSSPGRDTQYF. The variable domain in full, with the rest retrieved from reference TRBV5-6 and TRBJ2-3, is DAGVTQSPTHLIKTRGQQVTLRCSPKSGHDTVSWYQQALGQGPQFIFQYYEEEERQRGNFPDRFSGHQFPNYSSELNVNALLLGDSALYLCASSSPGRDTQYFGPGTRLTVL.

V gene TRBV4-3 combines with J gene TRBJ1-2; 8 positions match TRBD1. Germline trimming cut 5 bases from V and 5 bases from J; bases unmatched to any gene: 10. The CDR3 consists of 15 residues. Germline V gene lookup returns CDR1 LGHNA and CDR2 YSLEER. The CDR3 region has the DNA TGCGCCAGCAGCAACTCCCAGGGGGCCCCTTATGGCTACACCTTC. It is translated as CASSNSQGAPYGYTF.

The chain carries TRBV13 and TRBJ1-5, with a weak D call TRBD1 (5 bases). The CDR3 is 13 amino acids. Germline loops: CDR1 PRHDT, CDR2 FYEKMQ (reference sequence). V was pared by 6 bases and J by 5 bases, with 11 bases between. CDR3: CASSGGRDQPQHF. In DNA, the CDR3 is TGTGCCAGCAGTGGGGGTCGTGATCAGCCCCAGCATTTT.

For this clone: Other DNA sequences in the same sample also yield this CDR3. This chain joins TRBV7-2 and TRBJ2-7, with 8 nucleotides matching TRBD2. V lost 5 bases, J lost 0 bases, and 3 bases stayed unmatched. The CDR3 is 14 residues long. Germline assignment: CDR1 SGHTA and CDR2 FQGNSA. CDR3 coding DNA: TGTGCCAGCAGCGCCAGCGGGAGCTCCTACGAGCAGTACTTC. It is translated as CASSASGSSYEQYF.

The chain recombines TRBV7-2 with TRBJ2-5; D remains ambiguous. CDR3 length: 16 residues. V was pared by 3 bases and J by 1 base, with 15 bases between. Germline CDR1 SGHTA, CDR2 FQGNSA. The CDR3 DNA is TGTGCCAGCAGCTTGGTCCAGTGGGCGACCCAAGAGACCCAGTACTTC. Amino acid sequence: CASSLVQWATQETQYF.

J is TRBJ2-3 and V is TRBV2; D may be TRBD2 (6 bases). There are 16 residues in the CDR3. The V gene lost 5 bases and the J gene lost 4 bases, with 19 bases spanning the gap. CDR1 is SNHLY and CDR2 is FYNNEI in the germline V gene. CDR3 nucleotides: TGTGCCAGCAGTCACCCCAGAGGAGGGACCCCAGATACGCAGTATTTT. It is translated as CASSHPRGGTPDTQYF.

The V call is TRBV24-1, the J call TRBJ2-1; 7 positions agree with TRBD1. The junction had 4 bases not matched to a gene; V was cut back by 4 bases and J by 8 bases. The V gene's germline CDR1 is KGHDR and CDR2 SFDVKD. The CDR3 length is 13 residues. The CDR3 nucleotides read TGTGCCACCAGTGACTCTGACAGGGATGAGCAGTTCTTC. It specifies CATSDSDRDEQFF.

The chain joins TRBV18 to TRBJ2-5; 7 bases map to TRBD2. This CDR3 has 14 residues. With V trimmed by 8 bases and J by 5 bases, 11 bases remained unmatched. Germline V lookup: CDR1 KGHSH, CDR2 LQKENI. Here the CDR3 reads CASAPREGSETQYF. The CDR3 region has the DNA TGTGCCAGCGCCCCCAGGGAGGGGTCGGAGACCCAGTACTTC.

The table lists this clone with a count of one. The chain uses TRBV18 and TRBJ2-1; 9 bases line up with TRBD2. J was trimmed by 0 bases and V by 0 bases; bases with no gene match: 6. CDR1 is KGHSH, CDR2 LQKENI, per germline. This CDR3 contains 18 residues. The CDR3, as DNA: TGTGCCAGCTCACCACCTAGCGGGGGCCCGAGCTCCTACAATGAGCAGTTCTTC. Protein sequence: CASSPPSGGPSSYNEQFF.

The chain links TRBV6-5 to TRBJ2-6, with no clear D. Germline assignment: CDR1 MNHEY and CDR2 SVGAGI. The V and J ends lost 6 bases and 2 bases respectively, with 5 bases between them. The CDR3 is made up of 13 amino acids. CDR3 sequence: CASRQTGANVLTF. The CDR3 nucleotides read TGTGCCAGCAGACAGACTGGGGCCAACGTCCTGACTTTC.

The rearrangement links TRBV5-1 to TRBJ1-1, with D perhaps matching TRBD1 (5 bases). CDR3 length: 15 amino acids. Trimming took 1 base from V and 3 from J, leaving 13 bases between them. CDR1 SGHRS and CDR2 YFSETQ come from the germline V gene. CDR3 sequence reads: CASSLIGDGDTEAFF. In DNA, the CDR3 is TGCGCCAGCAGCTTGATCGGGGACGGAGACACTGAAGCTTTCTTT.

V usage is TRBV5-5 and J usage is TRBJ1-1; D possibly corresponds to TRBD1 (6 bases). V dropped 0 bases and J dropped 1 base, with 22 bases sitting between them. Germline CDR1 reads SGHKS; CDR2 reads YYEKEE (reference sequence). The length of the CDR3 is 19 residues. Here the CDR3 reads CASSLAPGGGGKANTEAFF. CDR3 DNA sequence: TGTGCCAGCAGCTTGGCCCCGGGGGGGGGCGGAAAGGCGAACACTGAAGCTTTCTTT.

The V and J genes are TRBV25-1 and TRBJ2-1; D is unclear. V was clipped by 0 bases and J by 4 bases, with 7 bases between them. Germline loops: CDR1 MGHDK, CDR2 SYGVNS. This CDR3 region has 14 residues. CDR3 residues: CASSEYGRYNEQFF. For the CDR3, the DNA is TGTGCCAGCAGTGAATATGGACGTTACAATGAGCAGTTCTTC. The full variable domain, rest sourced from reference TRBV25-1 and TRBJ2-1, is EADIYQTPRYLVIGTGKKITLECSQTMGHDKMYWYQQDPGMELHLIHYSYGVNSTEKGDLSSESTVSRIRTEHFPLTLESARPSHTSQYLCASSEYGRYNEQFFGPGTRLTVL.